This section outlines one T cell receptor beta chain sequence together with its context. Only in-frame clones appear in the TCRdb table, and some are missing; sequencing was by immunoSEQ multiplex PCR. The sample lists some 170,000 clones, around nine tenths occurring once. Trimming shortened V by 3 bases and J by 3 bases, and 8 bases separated the two germline ends. Looked up from germline, CDR1 is SNHLY and CDR2 is FYNNEI. The CDR3 is 13 residues long. This sample was taken from a study of cytomegalovirus exposure and HLA in healthy donors. This receptor was identified in a young woman in good health and CMV-seronegative. The sample taken for sequencing was PBMCs. V usage is TRBV2 and J usage is TRBJ1-2; D remains unclear. The DNA of the CDR3 is TGTGCCAGCAGTGAGGGCTTATACTATGGCTACACCTTC. Its translation is CASSEGLYYGYTF.